Listed below are T cell receptor beta chains from one sample, sequenced in a study of blood T cells in healthy people across ages. TCRdb analysed the 5' RACE reads with MiXCR anew, one entry per CDR3 protein. The table shows 730,000 or so distinct CDR3 sequences, with about 42% occurring only once. The sequenced sample consisted of blood. The receptors were gathered from a woman aged 55-75 years in good health. Each CDR3 is given with its conserved first and last residue. A D gene is named only where the DNA matches it firmly. The size field is filled for only some rows; it gives once, few, many or a size class.

cdr3_length,clone_size,v_call,d_call,j_call,cdr3_nt,cdr3_aa
13,.,TRBV29-1,.,TRBJ1-5,TGCAGCGTTGTTTGGGGGAGCAATCAGCCCCAGCATTTT,CSVVWGSNQPQHF
14,once,TRBV5-5,.,TRBJ2-5,TGTGCCAGCAGCTCCGGACTACTGGAGGAGACCCAGTACTTC,CASSSGLLEETQYF
18,.,TRBV15,TRBD2,TRBJ2-5,TGTGCCACCAGCAGAGCAAACACAGCGGGAGGGGGCCAAGAGACCCAGTACTTC,CATSRANTAGGGQETQYF
13,.,TRBV20-1,.,TRBJ2-1,TGCAGTGCTAGGTGGCAGGGGGGTAATGAGCAGTTCTTC,CSARWQGGNEQFF
16,.,TRBV6-6,TRBD1,TRBJ2-2,TGTGCCAGCAGTTACCCAAACAGGGGGGAAACCGGGGAGCTGTTTTTT,CASSYPNRGETGELFF
11,.,TRBV10-2,.,TRBJ2-1,TGCGCCACCTGGGGGGAGGAGACCCAGTTCTTC,CATWGEETQFF
17,once,TRBV4-1,.,TRBJ1-6,TGCGCCAGCAGCCAAGTATACGCAGGGAACGGCCATTCACCCCTCCACTTT,CASSQVYAGNGHSPLHF
15,.,TRBV6-2/TRBV6-3,TRBD1,TRBJ1-1,TGTGTCAGCAGGGCCAGACAGGGGTCGTACACTGAAGCTTTCTTT,CVSRARQGSYTEAFF
13,.,TRBV11-3,.,TRBJ2-1,TGTGCCAGCAGCGCAGGGACGGGGGATGAGCAGTTCTTC,CASSAGTGDEQFF
12,few,TRBV11-2,.,TRBJ1-2,TGTGCCAGCTTGGGGGAAAACTATGGCTACACCTTC,CASLGENYGYTF
16,.,TRBV7-9,TRBD1,TRBJ1-5,TGTGCCAGCAGCTTTTCCGGGACAGGGGTGGGCCAGCCCCAGCATTTT,CASSFSGTGVGQPQHF
18,.,TRBV27,TRBD2,TRBJ2-7,TGTGCCAGCAGTCCCCGGACTAGCGGGCGGTCTATCTCCTACGAGCAGTACTTC,CASSPRTSGRSISYEQYF
15,.,TRBV5-1,.,TRBJ2-7,TGCGCCAGCAGCTTGGGGGGGGCAGTAACCTACGAGCAGTACTTC,CASSLGGAVTYEQYF
17,.,TRBV7-2,TRBD1,TRBJ2-3,TGTGCCAGCAGCTTAGAGGCCAGGGGGCTTGGCACAGATACGCAGTATTTT,CASSLEARGLGTDTQYF
15,few,TRBV7-3,TRBD2,TRBJ2-1,TGTGCCAGCAGCGAGGGACTAGCGGCCTACAATGAGCAGTTCTTC,CASSEGLAAYNEQFF
15,few,TRBV14,.,TRBJ2-1,TGTGCCAGCAGCCAAGTAGGGACGAATTACAATGAGCAGTTCTTC,CASSQVGTNYNEQFF
13,.,TRBV3-1,.,TRBJ2-5,TGTGCCAGCAGCCGTTCAGGACGGGAGACCCAGTACTTC,CASSRSGRETQYF
11,.,TRBV7-2,.,TRBJ2-5,TGTGCCAGCAGCTTAGGTGCGGCCCAGTACTTC,CASSLGAAQYF
17,few,TRBV7-2,.,TRBJ2-5,TGTGCCAGCAGCTTAGGACCCTACGGGGGCCTCCAAGAGACCCAGTACTTC,CASSLGPYGGLQETQYF
11,.,TRBV20-1,.,TRBJ1-2,TGCAGTGCTCGACTTCAGTCTGGCTACACCTTC,CSARLQSGYTF
15,.,TRBV28,TRBD2,TRBJ2-1,TGTGCCAGCAGTCACGGACTAGCGGAGTACAATGAGCAGTTCTTC,CASSHGLAEYNEQFF